This TCR beta chain appears in the sequencing data of a study of neurological immune-mediated disorders. Among the participants, healthy controls were blood bank volunteers in Maryland, USA. 2 million PBMCs stored at -80 C were the source of the unsorted libraries. This clonotype was observed many times. The antigen is unknown. General observations from the study: HTLV-1-associated myelopathy had the most TCR clonal expansion, and multiple sclerosis had the least, less than healthy controls.

Trimming took off 6 bases at V and 5 bases at J, with 11 bases between the two ends. The CDR3 runs 12 residues. Germline loops: CDR1 DFQATT, CDR2 SNEGSKA (reference sequence). One entry per CDR3 protein results from TCRdb running MiXCR on the 5' RACE reads. Of approximately 82,000 distinct CDR3 sequences in the sample, roughly 14% are singletons; the top ten hold about 7%. This TCR was sampled from a woman aged 45-65 years in good health. Input material: PBMCs. The chain joins TRBV20-1 to TRBJ1-5; possible D gene TRBD1, 6 bases. CDR3 DNA: TGCAGTGCGGTGGGGGGCGATCAGCCCCAGCATTTT. Its protein is CSAVGGDQPQHF.